This TCR beta chain stems from a study of identical twins. Template switching (which added a universal primer site) was used, and cDNA carried unique molecular identifiers. One entry per CDR3 protein, called by TCRdb with MiXCR from the 5' RACE reads. The table lists around 670,000 distinct CDR3 sequences, around 6% of them singletons. Overall study findings and caveats: Compared with unrelated sharing, twin-shared out-of-frame alpha sequences had more low-probability sequences. Zero-insertion analyses were open to partial confounding by invariant MAIT and iNKT cells.

This clonotype has just a few counts. What it binds is unknown. This clonotype originated in a man between 18 and 35 years old in good health. Sequenced input: naive T cells sorted from blood.

The CDR3 spells CSARLTSGDGYTF. In nucleotides, the CDR3 is TGCAGTGCTAGACTCACCTCAGGGGATGGCTACACCTTC. This sequence joins TRBV20-1 and TRBJ1-2; possible D gene TRBD1, 6 bases. In germline, CDR1 is DFQATT, CDR2 SNEGSKA (reference sequence). V was cut by 2 bases and J by 6 bases, with 13 bases left in between. The CDR3 contains 13 residues.